This T cell receptor (beta chain) was sequenced for a study of spatial heterogeneity in lung cancer. Study at large: As counted in raw reads, each unique TCR and UMI combination appeared more than ten times on average.

This clonotype was counted between two and nine times. Every molecule of TCR cDNA had its own unique molecular identifier. TCRdb processed the 5' RACE reads anew with MiXCR; each CDR3 protein has one entry. The sample shows tens of thousands of distinct CDR3 sequences, roughly 12% of them seen only once. This CDR3 spans 15 amino acids. Deletions cut 2 bases from V and 4 bases from J, with 12 bases between. Germline V gene sequence: CDR1 MNHEY, CDR2 SMNVEV (reference sequence). Regarding time point: sample taken at primary tumor resection. Unsorted whole RNA samples from tumor, nontumor lung or frozen PBMC were sequenced.

This specimen consisted of PBMCs, obtained at surgery. The chain employs TRBV27 and TRBJ1-5; no reliable D call. This clonotype originated in a male donor with early-stage non-small cell lung cancer. Written as DNA, the CDR3 is TGTGCCAGCAGTTTAAAGGGAGGCTTAAATCAGCCCCAGCATTTT. Translating it yields CASSLKGGLNQPQHF.